This TCR beta chain was documented in a study of cytomegalovirus exposure and HLA in healthy donors. TCRdb's table, derived via immunoSEQ multiplex PCR, lists solely in-frame clones and lacks some. The repertoire holds about 110,000 clones, with approximately 87% as singletons. Turning to this clone: The antigen is undetermined.

While the first cohort had 600 to 800 subjects, the donors belonged to the separate validation cohort of about 120 subjects. There are 13 residues in the CDR3. Germline V gene lookup returns CDR1 SGHTA and CDR2 FQGNSA. Trimming stripped 4 bases from V and 0 bases from J, with 4 bases between. Study-wide results and caveats: Subsequent analysis found a tendency for first-cohort TCR clusters to co-occur within the 100 to 150 validation repertoires. Both high specificity and high sensitivity reportedly marked the classifier's diagnosis of cytomegalovirus status. Most TCR sequences showed up rarely, but some public TCRs showed up in many donors.

Sequencing used PBMCs. The sequence derives from a woman aged 25 to 39 in good health and CMV-seropositive. The rearrangement joins TRBV7-2 to TRBJ1-5, with no clear D. The CDR3 DNA reads TGTGCCAGCAGCTCAAATAGCAATCAGCCCCAGCATTTT. It is translated as CASSSNSNQPQHF.